The TCR beta chain described here comes from a study of T cell responses to AZD1222 COVID-19 vaccine. Study-wide results and caveats: Spike-specific TCR breadth and depth were elevated following two AZD1222 doses. Regions 160-218 and 743-854 held dominance among vaccine-associated CD4 TCRs, which spanned spike.

A note on this clone: Its target is unknown.

Repertoires were generated with immunoSEQ multiplex PCR, while TCRdb's copy carries only in-frame clones and drops some. The top ten clones hold roughly 1.3% of a sample with under 170,000 clones, 94% of them seen once. This clonotype was sampled from an adult in good health. The sequenced sample was peripheral blood, obtained on day 0 of AZD1222 vaccination.

The CDR3 reads CASSQVGWSYNEQFF. Here the CDR3 DNA reads TGTGCCAGCAGCCAAGTCGGGTGGTCCTACAATGAGCAGTTCTTC. This chain uses TRBV3-1 (or the pseudogene TRBV3-2) with TRBJ2-1, with D unresolved. The germline V gene encodes CDR1 LGHDT and CDR2 YNNKEL (reference sequence). Deletions cut 1 base from V and 1 base from J, with 8 bases between. The CDR3 sequence is 15 residues long.